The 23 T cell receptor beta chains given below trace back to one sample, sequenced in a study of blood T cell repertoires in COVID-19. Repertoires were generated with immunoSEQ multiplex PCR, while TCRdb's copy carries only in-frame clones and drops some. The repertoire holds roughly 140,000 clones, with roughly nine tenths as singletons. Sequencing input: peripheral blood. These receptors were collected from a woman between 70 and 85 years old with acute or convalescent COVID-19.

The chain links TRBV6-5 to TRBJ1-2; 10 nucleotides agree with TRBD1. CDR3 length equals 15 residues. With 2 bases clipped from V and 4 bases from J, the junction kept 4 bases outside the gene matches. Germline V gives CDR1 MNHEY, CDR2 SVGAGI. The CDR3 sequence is CASSYDRGRSYGYTF. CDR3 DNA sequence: TGTGCCAGCAGTTACGACAGGGGGCGCAGCTATGGCTACACCTTC.

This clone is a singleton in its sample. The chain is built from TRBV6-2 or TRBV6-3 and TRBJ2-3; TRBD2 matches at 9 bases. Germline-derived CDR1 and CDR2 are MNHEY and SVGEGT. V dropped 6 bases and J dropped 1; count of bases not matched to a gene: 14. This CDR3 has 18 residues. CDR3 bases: TGTGCCAGCAGCTTTCCAACGAAAGCGGGGGGTGGCACAGATACGCAGTATTTT. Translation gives CASSFPTKAGGGTDTQYF.

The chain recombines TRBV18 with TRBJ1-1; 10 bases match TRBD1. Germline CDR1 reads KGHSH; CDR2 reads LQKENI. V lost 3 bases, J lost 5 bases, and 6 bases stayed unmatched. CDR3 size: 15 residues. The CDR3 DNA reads TGTGCCAGCTCACCCCCTGGACAGGGGGGGACTGAAGCTTTCTTT. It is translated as CASSPPGQGGTEAFF.

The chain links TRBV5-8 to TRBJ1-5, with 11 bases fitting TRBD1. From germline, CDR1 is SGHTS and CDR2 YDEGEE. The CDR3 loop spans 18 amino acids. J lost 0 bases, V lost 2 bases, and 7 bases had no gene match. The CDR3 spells CASSLGQGAWNSNQPQHF. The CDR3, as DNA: TGTGCCAGCAGCTTAGGACAGGGGGCGTGGAATAGCAATCAGCCCCAGCATTTT.

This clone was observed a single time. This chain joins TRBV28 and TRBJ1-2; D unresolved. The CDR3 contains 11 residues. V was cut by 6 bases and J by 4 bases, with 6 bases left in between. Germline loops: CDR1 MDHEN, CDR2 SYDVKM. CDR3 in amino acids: CASSQLYGYTF. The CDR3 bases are TGTGCCAGCAGCCAACTCTATGGCTACACCTTC.

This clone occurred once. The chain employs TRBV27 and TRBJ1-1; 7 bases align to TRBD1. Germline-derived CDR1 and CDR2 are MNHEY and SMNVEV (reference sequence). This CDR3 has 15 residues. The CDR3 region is CVTGNLPPMNTEAFF. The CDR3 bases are TGTGTGACAGGGAATTTACCCCCCATGAACACTGAAGCTTTCTTT.

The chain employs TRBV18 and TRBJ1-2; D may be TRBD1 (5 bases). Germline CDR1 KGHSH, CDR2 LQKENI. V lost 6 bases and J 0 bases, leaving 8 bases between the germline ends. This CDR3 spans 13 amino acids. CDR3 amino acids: CASSDSPNYGYTF. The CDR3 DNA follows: TGTGCCAGCTCCGACAGCCCTAACTATGGCTACACCTTC.

CDR3 sequence: CASLIGNTIYF. DNA of the CDR3: TGTGCCAGCCTTATCGGAAACACCATATATTTT. The chain joins TRBV6-6 to TRBJ1-3, with D unclear. CDR1 MNHNY and CDR2 SVGAGI come from the germline V gene (reference sequence). CDR3 length: 11 amino acids. Trimming shortened V by 8 bases and J by 4 bases, and 6 bases separated the two germline ends.

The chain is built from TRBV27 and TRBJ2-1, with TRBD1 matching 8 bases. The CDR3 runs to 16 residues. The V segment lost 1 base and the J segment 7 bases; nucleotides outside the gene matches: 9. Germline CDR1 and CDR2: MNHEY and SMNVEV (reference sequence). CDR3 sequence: CASSLWDRPRPNEQFF. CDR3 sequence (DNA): TGTGCCAGCAGTTTATGGGACAGGCCCCGTCCTAATGAGCAGTTCTTC.

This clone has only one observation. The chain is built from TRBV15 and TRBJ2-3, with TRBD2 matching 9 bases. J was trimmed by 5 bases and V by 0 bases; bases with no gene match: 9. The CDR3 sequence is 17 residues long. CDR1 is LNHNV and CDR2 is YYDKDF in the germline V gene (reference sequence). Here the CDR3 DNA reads TGTGCCACCAGCAGAGATAGCGTCGCGGGGGGGCGAGATACGCAGTATTTT. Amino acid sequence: CATSRDSVAGGRDTQYF.

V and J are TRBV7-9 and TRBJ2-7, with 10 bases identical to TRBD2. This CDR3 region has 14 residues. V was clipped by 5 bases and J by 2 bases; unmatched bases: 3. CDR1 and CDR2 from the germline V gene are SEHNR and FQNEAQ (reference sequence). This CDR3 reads CASSPSGGAYEQYV. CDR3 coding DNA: TGTGCCAGCAGCCCCAGCGGGGGGGCCTACGAGCAGTACGTC.

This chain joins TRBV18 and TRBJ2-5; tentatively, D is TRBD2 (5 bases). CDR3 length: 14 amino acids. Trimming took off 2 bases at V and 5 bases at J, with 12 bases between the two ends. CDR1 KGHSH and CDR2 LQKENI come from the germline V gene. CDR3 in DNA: TGTGCCAGCTCACCATTCGTTGAGGGTGAGACCCAGTACTTC. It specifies CASSPFVEGETQYF.

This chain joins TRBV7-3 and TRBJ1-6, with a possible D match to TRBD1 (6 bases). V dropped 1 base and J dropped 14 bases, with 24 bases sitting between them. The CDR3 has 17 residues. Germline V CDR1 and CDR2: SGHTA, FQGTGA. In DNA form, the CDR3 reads TGTGCCAGCAGCTTAATTGGACAGTACCCCCCAGAAAGTACCCTCCACTTT. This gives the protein CASSLIGQYPPESTLHF.

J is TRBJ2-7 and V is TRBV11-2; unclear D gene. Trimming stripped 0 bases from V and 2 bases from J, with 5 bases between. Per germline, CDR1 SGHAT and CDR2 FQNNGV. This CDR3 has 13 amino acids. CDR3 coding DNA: TGTGCCAGCAGCTTAGATTTCACCTACGAGCAGTACTTC. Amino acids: CASSLDFTYEQYF. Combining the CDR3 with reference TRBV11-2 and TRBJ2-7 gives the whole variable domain EAGVAQSPRYKIIEKRQSVAFWCNPISGHATLYWYQQILGQGPKLLIQFQNNGVVDDSQLPKDRFSAERLKGVDSTLKIQPAKLEDSAVYLCASSLDFTYEQYFGPGTRLTVT.

DNA for the CDR3: TGTGCCAGCTCAGCGGCAGAGACGGGCTACACCTTC. Protein sequence: CASSAAETGYTF. This chain connects TRBV18 to TRBJ1-2; D unclear. Germline loops: CDR1 KGHSH, CDR2 LQKENI. V lost 5 bases to trimming and J lost 8 bases, with 12 bases between them. The CDR3 runs 12 residues. Variable domain in full (rest from reference TRBV18 and TRBJ1-2): NAGVMQNPRHLVRRRGQEARLRCSPMKGHSHVYWYRQLPEEGLKFMVYLQKENIIDESGMPKERFSAEFPKEGPSILRIQQVVRGDSAAYFCASSAAETGYTFGSGTRLTVV.

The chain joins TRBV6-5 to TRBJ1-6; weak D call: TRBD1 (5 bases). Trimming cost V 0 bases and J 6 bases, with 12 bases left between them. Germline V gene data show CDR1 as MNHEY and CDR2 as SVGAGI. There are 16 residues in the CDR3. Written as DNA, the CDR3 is TGTGCCAGCAGTTACTCCGGGGGTGGGTCTAATTCACCCCTCCACTTT. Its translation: CASSYSGGGSNSPLHF.

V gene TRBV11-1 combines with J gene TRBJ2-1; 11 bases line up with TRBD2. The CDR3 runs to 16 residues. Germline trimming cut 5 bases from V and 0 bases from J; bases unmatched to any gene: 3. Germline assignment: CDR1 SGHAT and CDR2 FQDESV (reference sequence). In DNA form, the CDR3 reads TGTGCCAGCAGCCGCGGGACTAGCGGCTCCTACAATGAGCAGTTCTTC. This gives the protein CASSRGTSGSYNEQFF.

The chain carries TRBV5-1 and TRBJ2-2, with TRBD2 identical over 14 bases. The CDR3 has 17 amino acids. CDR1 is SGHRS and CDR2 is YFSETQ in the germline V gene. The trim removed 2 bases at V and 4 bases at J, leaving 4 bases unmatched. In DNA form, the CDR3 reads TGCGCCAGCAGCTTCACCGGACTAGCGGGGGGCACCGGGGAGCTGTTTTTT. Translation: CASSFTGLAGGTGELFF.

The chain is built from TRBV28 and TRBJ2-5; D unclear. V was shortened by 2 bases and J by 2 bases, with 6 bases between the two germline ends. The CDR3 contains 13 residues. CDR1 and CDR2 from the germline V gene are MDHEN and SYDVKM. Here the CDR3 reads CASSLPGQETQYF. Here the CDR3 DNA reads TGTGCCAGCAGTTTACCCGGGCAAGAGACCCAGTACTTC.

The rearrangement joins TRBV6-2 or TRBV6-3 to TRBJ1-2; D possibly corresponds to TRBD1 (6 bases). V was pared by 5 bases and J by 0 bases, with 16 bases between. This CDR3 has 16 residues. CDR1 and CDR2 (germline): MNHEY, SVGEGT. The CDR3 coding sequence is TGTGCCAGCAGTCCGACTCGGACAGTCTCTAACTATGGCTACACCTTC. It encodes CASSPTRTVSNYGYTF.

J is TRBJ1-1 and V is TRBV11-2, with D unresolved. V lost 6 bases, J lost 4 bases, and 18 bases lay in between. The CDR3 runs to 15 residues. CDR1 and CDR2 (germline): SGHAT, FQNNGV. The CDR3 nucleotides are TGTGCCAGCAGGATATCCGGTGGAGGAGGCACTGAAGCTTTCTTT. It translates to CASRISGGGGTEAFF.

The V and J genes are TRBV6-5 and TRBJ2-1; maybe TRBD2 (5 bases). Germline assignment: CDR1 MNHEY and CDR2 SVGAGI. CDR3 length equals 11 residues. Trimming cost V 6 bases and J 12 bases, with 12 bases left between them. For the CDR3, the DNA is TGTGCCAGCAGCCGACAAGAGGGGCAGTTCTTC. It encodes CASSRQEGQFF.

Written as DNA, the CDR3 is TGTGCCAGCAGTGGGGGAGAGGGACTTGTTCTCATTAGCAATCAGCCCCAGCATTTT. Its protein is CASSGGEGLVLISNQPQHF. This chain joins TRBV6-1 and TRBJ1-5, with D possibly being TRBD1 (5 bases). The germline CDR1 and CDR2 sequences are MNHNS and SASEGT. CDR3 size: 19 residues. Trimming removed 4 bases at V and 0 bases at J, with 22 bases between.